The T cell receptor beta chain under discussion was sequenced for a study of T cells after yellow fever vaccination. The CDR3 spans 16 residues. V shed 1 base and J shed 12 bases, with 23 bases lying between them. Per the germline V gene, CDR1 is SGHDT and CDR2 is YYEEEE. Generation of TCR cDNA used 5'RACE template switching (which added a universal primer site and UMIs). Via MiXCR, TCRdb re-called the 5' RACE reads, giving one row per CDR3 protein. Here the sample spans 5,000 or so distinct CDR3 sequences, about 6.5% being singletons. In this sample, this clonotype turned up many times. The rearrangement uses TRBV5-6 and TRBJ2-1; D might be TRBD1 or TRBD2, each matching 7 bases. The sequence came from a young man who received the YFV17D yellow fever vaccine. The material sequenced was PBMCs, either bulk or a sorted T-cell subset (CD4+, CD8+, memory, or dextramer-sorted; not recorded which), taken roughly 14 days after the first yellow fever vaccination. This CDR3 reads CASSLRRDSRGDRQFF. The CDR3 nucleotides read TGTGCCAGCAGCTTGCGACGGGACAGTCGGGGGGATAGGCAGTTCTTC. Using reference TRBV5-6 and TRBJ2-1 for the parts outside the CDR3, the full variable domain is DAGVTQSPTHLIKTRGQQVTLRCSPKSGHDTVSWYQQALGQGPQFIFQYYEEEERQRGNFPDRFSGHQFPNYSSELNVNALLLGDSALYLCASSLRRDSRGDRQFFGPGTRLTVL.